The clone carrying this T cell receptor (beta chain) was seen a handful of times. Its antigen is unknown. The sample originates from a study of T cells in Graves' hyperthyroidism and ophthalmopathy. Study-level findings and limits: Classification by a 13 V-J model distinguished ophthalmopathy from stable hyperthyroidism.

Amplified regions were TCR beta CDR3 sequences from RNA transcripts. During a first-round RT-PCR of the TCR CDR3, the HTBI primer set was used. In TCRdb, the multiplex PCR reads were re-called with MiXCR into one record per CDR3 protein. Counted here are approximately 600,000 distinct CDR3 sequences, 13% to 15% occurring once; the ten biggest clones make up less than 9%. The germline V gene encodes CDR1 SGHAT and CDR2 FQDESV (reference sequence). There are 18 residues in the CDR3. Trimming stripped 2 bases from V and 0 bases from J, with 20 bases between. This chain links TRBV11-1 with TRBJ2-7; D is perhaps TRBD1 or TRBD2 (6 bases each). The TCR was taken from a woman between 18 and 29 years old with Graves' ophthalmopathy. The sample consisted of blood. The CDR3 spells CASSLTTGGQGVSYEQYF. CDR3 nucleotide sequence: TGTGCCAGCAGCTTAACCACCGGGGGCCAGGGAGTCTCCTACGAGCAGTACTTC.